This passage covers 27 T cell receptor beta chains from one sample sequenced in a study of blood T cell repertoires in COVID-19. The protocol was immunoSEQ multiplex PCR, while the TCRdb copy is restricted to in-frame clones and leaves out a portion. The top ten hold approximately 2.3% of the sample, which has around 130,000 clones, approximately 87% seen once. Sequenced material: peripheral blood. These receptor sequences come from a woman in her forties or fifties with acute or convalescent COVID-19.

The chain couples TRBV27 to TRBJ2-7, with D maybe TRBD2 (6 bases). V lost 5 bases and J lost 5, with 22 bases in between. The CDR3 contains 16 residues. The germline gives CDR1 MNHEY, CDR2 SMNVEV (reference sequence). DNA for the CDR3: TGTGCCAGCAGTAAAGCCCCACTGGCGGGAATCCACGAGCAGTACTTC. Protein sequence: CASSKAPLAGIHEQYF.

This chain uses TRBV5-1 with TRBJ1-1, with TRBD1 identical over 10 bases. Germline V gene sequence: CDR1 SGHRS, CDR2 YFSETQ. This CDR3 spans 15 amino acids. The V segment lost 3 bases and the J segment 4 bases; nucleotides outside the gene matches: 6. For the CDR3, the DNA is TGCGCCAGCAGCTCGAGGACAGGGGGAGTCACTGAAGCTTTCTTT. It codes for CASSSRTGGVTEAFF.

V usage is TRBV5-5 and J usage is TRBJ2-2, with 13 bases aligning to TRBD2. The CDR3 runs 17 residues. The V and J ends lost 0 bases and 3 bases, in that order; junction bases with no gene match: 2. Germline V gene data show CDR1 as SGHKS and CDR2 as YYEKEE (reference sequence). As DNA, the CDR3 is TGTGCCAGCAGCTTGGGACTAGCGGGGGGTTACACCGGGGAGCTGTTTTTT. This translates into CASSLGLAGGYTGELFF.

The V gene is TRBV6-5, the J gene TRBJ2-7; D is possibly TRBD1 (5 bases). V was pared by 2 bases and J by 0 bases, with 5 bases between. Per germline, CDR1 MNHEY and CDR2 SVGAGI. This CDR3 contains 13 residues. DNA for the CDR3: TGTGCCAGCAGTTACGACAGCTCCTACGAGCAGTACTTC. It encodes CASSYDSSYEQYF.

V gene TRBV3-1 (or the pseudogene TRBV3-2) combines with J gene TRBJ2-5, with 8 nucleotides matching TRBD2. Trimming took 6 bases from V and 2 from J; bases not matched to a gene: 8. CDR3 length equals 15 residues. Germline values: CDR1 LGHDT, CDR2 YNNKEL (reference sequence). CDR3 sequence reads: CASRPRAGVQETQYF. The CDR3 bases are TGTGCCAGCAGACCAAGAGCGGGGGTACAAGAGACCCAGTACTTC.

The gene calls are TRBV9 and TRBJ2-1; 14 bases line up with TRBD2. There are 18 residues in the CDR3. J was trimmed by 3 bases and V by 4 bases; bases with no gene match: 9. CDR1 is SGDLS, CDR2 YYNGEE, per germline. CDR3 sequence reads: CASSISGTSGGRYNEQFF. CDR3 coding DNA: TGTGCCAGCAGCATATCCGGGACTAGCGGGGGCCGCTACAATGAGCAGTTCTTC. Based on the CDR3 plus reference TRBV9 and TRBJ2-1, the full variable domain is DSGVTQTPKHLITATGQRVTLRCSPRSGDLSVYWYQQSLDQGLQFLIQYYNGEERAKGNILERFSAQQFPDLHSELNLSSLELGDSALYFCASSISGTSGGRYNEQFFGPGTRLTVL.

The V call is TRBV10-2, the J call TRBJ2-5; tentatively, D is TRBD2 (7 bases). Trimming shortened V by 5 bases and J by 5 bases, and 15 bases separated the two germline ends. There are 14 residues in the CDR3. Germline CDR1 WSHSY, CDR2 SAAADI. Here the CDR3 reads CASSRPGEGETQYF. The CDR3 bases are TGCGCCAGCAGTCGTCCAGGGGAGGGTGAGACCCAGTACTTC.

This chain uses TRBV10-1 with TRBJ1-3; 10 nucleotides agree with TRBD1. The germline CDR1 and CDR2 sequences are WNHNN and SYGVQD (reference sequence). With 10 bases clipped from V and 0 bases from J, the junction kept 12 bases outside the gene matches. CDR3 size: 17 residues. CDR3: CANPGQGPPPSGNTIYF. Written as DNA, the CDR3 is TGCGCCAATCCGGGACAGGGGCCTCCACCCTCTGGAAACACCATATATTTT.

This chain connects TRBV7-9 to TRBJ1-2; 7 bases match TRBD1. CDR1 and CDR2 (germline): SEHNR, FQNEAQ (reference sequence). CDR3 length: 15 residues. Trimming at V came to 6 bases and at J to 4 bases, leaving 11 bases not matched to a gene. In DNA form, the CDR3 reads TGTGCCAGCAGGTTAACAGGGGCAGGAGCCTATGGCTACACCTTC. Its translation is CASRLTGAGAYGYTF.

This clone was detected a few times. The chain uses TRBV6-5 and TRBJ1-2; 9 nucleotides align to TRBD1. The CDR3 spans 14 residues. Trimming took 6 bases from V and 7 from J; bases not matched to a gene: 9. From germline, CDR1 is MNHEY and CDR2 SVGAGI. This CDR3 reads CASSDLQGARGYTF. CDR3 nucleotide sequence: TGTGCCAGCAGCGATTTACAGGGGGCTCGTGGCTACACCTTC.

CDR3 DNA sequence: TGTGCCAGCAGCTCAACGGGACTCTACACAGATACGCAGTATTTT. Translating gives CASSSTGLYTDTQYF. This sequence joins TRBV7-2 and TRBJ2-3, with a tentative D call TRBD2 (6 bases). Trimming took off 4 bases at V and 2 bases at J, with 13 bases between the two ends. This CDR3 region has 15 residues. Germline CDR1 SGHTA, CDR2 FQGNSA.

The rearrangement links TRBV4-1 to TRBJ1-2; perhaps TRBD1 as D (5 bases). Germline assignment: CDR1 MGHRA and CDR2 YSYEKL. Trimming pared 1 base from V and 4 bases from J, leaving 7 bases between. The CDR3 sequence is 13 residues long. The CDR3 loop is CASSQGDFYGYTF. In nucleotides, the CDR3 is TGCGCCAGCAGCCAAGGGGACTTCTATGGCTACACCTTC.

This chain links TRBV27 with TRBJ1-3, with D unresolved. CDR1 and CDR2 (germline): MNHEY, SMNVEV (reference sequence). Trimming removed 8 bases from V and 3 bases from J, with 8 bases in between. This CDR3 region has 12 residues. The CDR3, as DNA: TGTGCCAGCGCGGGGATTGGAAACACCATATATTTT. Residues: CASAGIGNTIYF.

This clone has just a few counts. The chain uses TRBV5-4 and TRBJ1-2; no reliable D call. Trimming pared 3 bases from V and 10 bases from J, leaving 13 bases between. The CDR3 runs to 12 residues. Germline lookup yields CDR1 SGHNT and CDR2 YYREEE (reference sequence). The CDR3 DNA follows: TGTGCCAGCAGCTCCGCGGGGTGGGACTACACCTTC. This codes for CASSSAGWDYTF.

The V gene is TRBV24-1, the J gene TRBJ2-3; TRBD2 matches at 13 bases. Looked up from germline, CDR1 is KGHDR and CDR2 is SFDVKD. V dropped 4 bases and J dropped 5; count of bases not matched to a gene: 5. The length of the CDR3 is 16 residues. CDR3 region: CATSETGTSGEDTQYF. DNA of the CDR3: TGTGCCACCAGTGAAACCGGGACTAGCGGGGAAGATACGCAGTATTTT.

Only one count was recorded for this clone. This rearrangement joins TRBV30 to TRBJ2-1; D uncertain. The germline V gene encodes CDR1 GTSNPN and CDR2 SVGIG (reference sequence). The V and J ends lost 4 bases and 12 bases respectively, with 13 bases between them. The CDR3 is made up of 11 amino acids. DNA of the CDR3: TGTGCCTGGACCTACGAAATCCGGCAGTTCTTC. Translation gives CAWTYEIRQFF.

This clone turned up a few times. The CDR3 here is CASSLGQVVDGYTF. The CDR3 region has the DNA TGCGCCAGCAGCTTGGGACAGGTGGTGGATGGCTACACCTTC. The V call is TRBV5-1, the J call TRBJ1-2; D is possibly TRBD1 (6 bases). Trimming stripped 0 bases from V and 6 bases from J, with 12 bases between. Per the germline V gene, CDR1 is SGHRS and CDR2 is YFSETQ. CDR3 length: 14 residues.

The chain employs TRBV3-1 (or the pseudogene TRBV3-2) and TRBJ2-7; 11 positions match TRBD2. Germline V gene lookup returns CDR1 LGHDT and CDR2 YNNKEL (reference sequence). This CDR3 contains 13 residues. J gave up 6 bases and V 4 bases, and 2 bases lay outside the gene matches. CDR3 nucleotides: TGTGCCAGCAGCCTAGCGGGAGGGTTCGAGCAGTACTTC. Translated, it gives CASSLAGGFEQYF.

The chain joins TRBV5-4 to TRBJ1-2; D is undetermined. Germline V gives CDR1 SGHNT, CDR2 YYREEE (reference sequence). Trimming shortened V by 0 bases and J by 4 bases, and 7 bases separated the two germline ends. The CDR3 extends over 13 amino acids. As DNA, the CDR3 is TGTGCCAGCAGCTTGGAGGGAGGCTATGGCTACACCTTC. It codes for CASSLEGGYGYTF.

V gene TRBV2 combines with J gene TRBJ1-3; 9 bases are a match to TRBD1. V was pared by 6 bases and J by 5 bases, with 5 bases of the junction left unmatched. The germline V gene encodes CDR1 SNHLY and CDR2 FYNNEI. The CDR3 has 14 amino acids. This CDR3 is CASRPDRGRNTIYF. The CDR3 coding sequence is TGTGCCAGCAGACCTGACAGGGGGAGAAACACCATATATTTT.

The rearrangement links TRBV5-1 to TRBJ1-1; tentatively, D is TRBD1 (5 bases). CDR3 length: 14 residues. V dropped 4 bases and J dropped 6 bases, with 16 bases sitting between them. CDR1 and CDR2 from the germline V gene are SGHRS and YFSETQ. The CDR3, as DNA: TGCGCCAGCAGCGGCGGACGAAGGGGCCCTGAAGCTTTCTTT. This translates into CASSGGRRGPEAFF.

V gene TRBV7-2 combines with J gene TRBJ2-3, with a weak D call TRBD2 (6 bases). The length of the CDR3 is 14 residues. Germline CDR1 and CDR2: SGHTA and FQGNSA. V dropped 2 bases and J dropped 6 bases, with 12 bases sitting between them. The CDR3 sequence: CASSLREESDTQYF. The CDR3 DNA follows: TGTGCCAGCAGCTTAAGGGAGGAGTCTGATACGCAGTATTTT.

The CDR3 nucleotides read TGTGCCAGCAGCTTACGATTCCGGGGTGAAGATGGCTACACCTTC. Its protein product is CASSLRFRGEDGYTF. The V and J genes are TRBV7-2 and TRBJ1-2; D is undetermined. This CDR3 has 15 residues. From germline, CDR1 is SGHTA and CDR2 FQGNSA. Trimming removed 2 bases from V and 6 bases from J, with 16 bases in between.

V usage is TRBV7-9 and J usage is TRBJ2-1; the D gene is possibly TRBD2 (5 bases). V was cut by 4 bases and J by 2 bases, with 15 bases left in between. The CDR3 sequence is 16 residues long. Germline V gene sequence: CDR1 SEHNR, CDR2 FQNEAQ (reference sequence). CDR3 sequence reads: CASSSPLRVPYNEQFF. Here the CDR3 DNA reads TGTGCCAGCAGCTCGCCCCTGCGGGTTCCCTACAATGAGCAGTTCTTC.

The chain joins TRBV27 to TRBJ2-6; D gene uncertain. V lost 6 bases and J 0 bases, leaving 9 bases between the germline ends. The CDR3 spans 15 residues. CDR1 is MNHEY and CDR2 is SMNVEV in the germline V gene (reference sequence). The CDR3 DNA reads TGTGCCAGCAGACGACCGGGCTCTGGGGCCAACGTCCTGACTTTC. This translates into CASRRPGSGANVLTF. The whole variable domain, filled in from reference TRBV27 and TRBJ2-6, reads EAQVTQNPRYLITVTGKKLTVTCSQNMNHEYMSWYRQDPGLGLRQIYYSMNVEVTDKGDVPEGYKVSRKEKRNFPLILESPSPNQTSLYFCASRRPGSGANVLTFGAGSRLTVL.

The chain joins TRBV7-9 to TRBJ2-7; unclear D gene. Germline V gene data show CDR1 as SEHNR and CDR2 as FQNEAQ (reference sequence). V was trimmed by 0 bases and J by 7 bases, leaving 16 bases between them. The CDR3 covers 15 residues. In DNA, the CDR3 is TGTGCCAGCAGCTTAGCTTTCTATCCGGGTACGGAGCAGTACTTC. It is translated as CASSLAFYPGTEQYF.

The chain recombines TRBV4-2 with TRBJ1-5; no clear D. The CDR3 runs 15 residues. Germline V gene data show CDR1 as LGHNA and CDR2 as YNFKEQ. The V and J ends lost 0 bases and 3 bases respectively, with 9 bases between them. This chain's CDR3 is CASSQETPLNQPQHF. CDR3 nucleotides: TGTGCCAGCAGCCAAGAGACACCACTCAATCAGCCCCAGCATTTT.